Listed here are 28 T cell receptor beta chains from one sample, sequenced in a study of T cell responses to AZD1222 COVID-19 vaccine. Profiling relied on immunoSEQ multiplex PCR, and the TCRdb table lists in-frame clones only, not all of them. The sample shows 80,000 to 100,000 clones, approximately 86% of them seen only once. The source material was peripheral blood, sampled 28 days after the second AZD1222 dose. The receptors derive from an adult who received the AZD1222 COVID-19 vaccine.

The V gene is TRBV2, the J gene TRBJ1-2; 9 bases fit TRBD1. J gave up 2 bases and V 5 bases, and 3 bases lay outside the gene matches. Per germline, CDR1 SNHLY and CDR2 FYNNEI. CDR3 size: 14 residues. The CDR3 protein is CASSPGQGNYGYTF. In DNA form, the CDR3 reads TGTGCCAGCAGTCCCGGACAGGGGAACTATGGCTACACCTTC.

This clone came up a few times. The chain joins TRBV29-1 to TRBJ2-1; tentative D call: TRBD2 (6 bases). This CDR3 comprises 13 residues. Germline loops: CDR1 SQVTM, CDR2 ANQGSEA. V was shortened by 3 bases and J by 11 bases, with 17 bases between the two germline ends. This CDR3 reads CSVDETRSSQQFF. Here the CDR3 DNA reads TGCAGCGTTGATGAGACTAGGTCCAGCCAGCAGTTCTTC.

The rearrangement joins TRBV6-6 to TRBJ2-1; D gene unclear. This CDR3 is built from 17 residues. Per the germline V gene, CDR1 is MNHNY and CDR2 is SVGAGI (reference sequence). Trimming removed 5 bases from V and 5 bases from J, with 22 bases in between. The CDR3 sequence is CASSRPQDIGVDNEQFF. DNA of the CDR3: TGTGCCAGCAGTCGGCCCCAAGACATCGGTGTAGACAATGAGCAGTTCTTC.

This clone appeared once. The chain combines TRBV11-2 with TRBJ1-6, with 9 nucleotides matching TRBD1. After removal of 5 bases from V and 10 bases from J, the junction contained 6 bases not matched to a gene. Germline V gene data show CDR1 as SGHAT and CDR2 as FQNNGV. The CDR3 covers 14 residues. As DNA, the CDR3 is TGTGCCAGCAGCAGTTACACAGGGGGCTCACCCCTCCACTTT. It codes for CASSSYTGGSPLHF.

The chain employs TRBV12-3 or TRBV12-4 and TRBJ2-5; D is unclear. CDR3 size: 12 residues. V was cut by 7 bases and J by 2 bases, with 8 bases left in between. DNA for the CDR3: TGTGCCAGCACCCGGGCACAAGAGACCCAGTACTTC. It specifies CASTRAQETQYF.

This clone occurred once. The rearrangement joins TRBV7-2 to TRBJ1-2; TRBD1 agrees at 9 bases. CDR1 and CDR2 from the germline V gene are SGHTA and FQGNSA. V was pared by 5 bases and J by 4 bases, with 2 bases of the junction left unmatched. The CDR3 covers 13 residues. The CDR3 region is CASSRDRVYGYTF. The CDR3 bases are TGTGCCAGCAGCCGGGACAGGGTCTATGGCTACACCTTC.

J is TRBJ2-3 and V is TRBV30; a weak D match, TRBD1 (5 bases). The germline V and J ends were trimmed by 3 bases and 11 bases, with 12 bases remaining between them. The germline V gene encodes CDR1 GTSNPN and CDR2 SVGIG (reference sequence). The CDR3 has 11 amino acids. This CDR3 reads CAWSPQGRQYF. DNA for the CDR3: TGTGCCTGGAGCCCTCAGGGTCGGCAGTATTTT.

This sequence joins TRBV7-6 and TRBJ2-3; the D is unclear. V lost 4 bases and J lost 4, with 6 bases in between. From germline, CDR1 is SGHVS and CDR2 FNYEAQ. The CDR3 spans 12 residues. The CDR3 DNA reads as TGTGCCAGCAGCTGGGTTTCAGATACGCAGTATTTT. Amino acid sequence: CASSWVSDTQYF.

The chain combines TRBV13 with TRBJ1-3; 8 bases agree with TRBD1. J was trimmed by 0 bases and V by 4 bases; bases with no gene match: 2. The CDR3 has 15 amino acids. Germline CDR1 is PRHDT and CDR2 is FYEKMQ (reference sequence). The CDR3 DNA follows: TGTGCCAGCAGCTGGGGACAGGCCTCTGGAAACACCATATATTTT. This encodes CASSWGQASGNTIYF.

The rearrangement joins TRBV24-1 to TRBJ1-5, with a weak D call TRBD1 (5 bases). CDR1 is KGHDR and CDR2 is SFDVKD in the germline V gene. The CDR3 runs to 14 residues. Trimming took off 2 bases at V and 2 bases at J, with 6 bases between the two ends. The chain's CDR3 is CATSDWDGNQPQHF. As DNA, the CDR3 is TGTGCCACCAGTGATTGGGACGGCAATCAGCCCCAGCATTTT.

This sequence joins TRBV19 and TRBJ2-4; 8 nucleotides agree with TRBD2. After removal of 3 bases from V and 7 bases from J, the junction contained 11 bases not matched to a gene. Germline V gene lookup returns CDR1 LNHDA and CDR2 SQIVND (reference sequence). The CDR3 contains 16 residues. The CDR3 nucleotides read TGTGCCAGTAGTATGAGGCCTAGCGGGCCCATGAACATTCAGTACTTC. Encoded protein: CASSMRPSGPMNIQYF.

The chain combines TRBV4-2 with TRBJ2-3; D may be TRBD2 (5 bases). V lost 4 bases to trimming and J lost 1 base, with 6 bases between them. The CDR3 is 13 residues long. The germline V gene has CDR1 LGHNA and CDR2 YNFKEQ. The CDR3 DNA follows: TGTGCCAGCAGCCCCGGGGGCACAGATACGCAGTATTTT. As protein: CASSPGGTDTQYF.

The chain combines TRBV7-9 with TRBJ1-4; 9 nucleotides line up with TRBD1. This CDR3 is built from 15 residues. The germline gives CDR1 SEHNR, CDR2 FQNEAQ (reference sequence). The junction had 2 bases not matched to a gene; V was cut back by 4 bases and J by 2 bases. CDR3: CASSSTGGTNEKLFF. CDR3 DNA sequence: TGTGCCAGCAGCTCGACAGGGGGGACTAATGAAAAACTGTTTTTT. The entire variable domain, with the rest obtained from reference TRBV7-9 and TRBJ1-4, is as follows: DTGVSQNPRHKITKRGQNVTFRCDPISEHNRLYWYRQTLGQGPEFLTYFQNEAQLEKSRLLSDRFSAERPKGSFSTLEIQRTEQGDSAMYLCASSSTGGTNEKLFFGSGTQLSVL.

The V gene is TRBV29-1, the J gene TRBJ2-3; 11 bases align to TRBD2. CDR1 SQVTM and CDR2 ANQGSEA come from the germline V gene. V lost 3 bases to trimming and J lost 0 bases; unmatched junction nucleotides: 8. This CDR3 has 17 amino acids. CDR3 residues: CSVERLAGTSSTDTQYF. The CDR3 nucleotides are TGCAGCGTTGAGCGACTAGCGGGAACTTCTAGCACAGATACGCAGTATTTT.

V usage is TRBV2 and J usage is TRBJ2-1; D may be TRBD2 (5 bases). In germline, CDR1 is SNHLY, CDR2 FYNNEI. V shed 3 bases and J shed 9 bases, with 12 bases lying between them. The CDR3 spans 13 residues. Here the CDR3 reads CASSDIGVVEQFF. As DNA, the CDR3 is TGTGCCAGCAGTGATATCGGGGTAGTTGAGCAGTTCTTC.

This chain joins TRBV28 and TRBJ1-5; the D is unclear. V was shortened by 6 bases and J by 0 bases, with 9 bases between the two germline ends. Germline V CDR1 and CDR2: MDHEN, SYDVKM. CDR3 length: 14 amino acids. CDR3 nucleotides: TGTGCCAGCAGCAGACCGGGTAGCAATCAGCCCCAGCATTTT. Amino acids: CASSRPGSNQPQHF.

The CDR3 loop reads CAIRNSYNSPLHF. CDR3 nucleotides: TGTGCCATCAGAAACTCCTATAATTCACCCCTCCACTTT. The rearrangement joins TRBV10-3 to TRBJ1-6; D not resolved. The germline V gene has CDR1 ENHRY and CDR2 SYGVKD. V shed 6 bases and J shed 0 bases, with 3 bases lying between them. This CDR3 spans 13 amino acids.

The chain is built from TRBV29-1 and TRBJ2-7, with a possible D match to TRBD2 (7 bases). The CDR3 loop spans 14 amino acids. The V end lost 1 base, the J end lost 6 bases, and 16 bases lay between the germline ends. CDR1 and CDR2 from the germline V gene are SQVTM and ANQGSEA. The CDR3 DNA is TGCAGCGTTGAAGTAGGGGGGGCGCCGTCCGAGCAGTACTTC. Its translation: CSVEVGGAPSEQYF.

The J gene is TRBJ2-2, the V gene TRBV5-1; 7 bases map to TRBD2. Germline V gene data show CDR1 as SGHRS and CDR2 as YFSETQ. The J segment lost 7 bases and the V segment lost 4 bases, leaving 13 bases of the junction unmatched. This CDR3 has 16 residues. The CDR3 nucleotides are TGCGCCAGCAGCCCGCTGCCGGGGAGGGAACGCGGGGAGCTGTTTTTT. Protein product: CASSPLPGRERGELFF.

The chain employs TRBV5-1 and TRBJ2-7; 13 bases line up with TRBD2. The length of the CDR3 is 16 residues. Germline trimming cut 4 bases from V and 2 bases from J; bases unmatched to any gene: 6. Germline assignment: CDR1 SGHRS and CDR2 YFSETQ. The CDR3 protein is CASSPGTSGATYEQYF. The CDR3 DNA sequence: TGCGCCAGCAGCCCCGGGACTAGCGGGGCAACCTACGAGCAGTACTTC.

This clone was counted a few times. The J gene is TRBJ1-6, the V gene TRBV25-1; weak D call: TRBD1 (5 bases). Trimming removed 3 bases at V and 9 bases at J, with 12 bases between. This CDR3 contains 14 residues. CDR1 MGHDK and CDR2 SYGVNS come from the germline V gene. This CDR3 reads CASSEWGTGSPLHF. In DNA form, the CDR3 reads TGTGCCAGCAGTGAGTGGGGGACTGGTTCACCCCTCCACTTT.

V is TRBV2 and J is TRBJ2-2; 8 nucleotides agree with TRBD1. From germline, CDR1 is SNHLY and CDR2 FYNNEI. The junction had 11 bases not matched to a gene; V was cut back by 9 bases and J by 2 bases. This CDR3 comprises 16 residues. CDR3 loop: CARAAGQGANTGELFF. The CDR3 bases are TGTGCCAGGGCAGCAGGACAGGGAGCTAACACCGGGGAGCTGTTTTTT.

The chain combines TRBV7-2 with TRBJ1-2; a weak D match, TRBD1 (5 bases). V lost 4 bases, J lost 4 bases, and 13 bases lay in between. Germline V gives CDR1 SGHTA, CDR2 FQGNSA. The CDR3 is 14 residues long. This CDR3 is CASSSLQGGYGYTF. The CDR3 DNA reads TGTGCCAGCAGCTCACTCCAGGGCGGCTATGGCTACACCTTC.

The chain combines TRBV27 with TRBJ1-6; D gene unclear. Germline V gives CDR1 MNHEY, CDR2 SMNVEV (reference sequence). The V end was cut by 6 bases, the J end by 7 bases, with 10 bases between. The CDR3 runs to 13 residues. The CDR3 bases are TGTGCCAGCAGAGGACGGTGGAATTCACCCCTCCACTTT. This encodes CASRGRWNSPLHF.

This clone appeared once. In nucleotides, the CDR3 is TGTGCCAGCCCTTCCTTAGCGGGAGAGTACTACGAGCAGTACTTC. The encoded protein is CASPSLAGEYYEQYF. This chain links TRBV6-5 with TRBJ2-7; 9 bases are shared with TRBD2. Germline trimming cut 8 bases from V and 3 bases from J; bases unmatched to any gene: 11. This CDR3 is built from 15 residues. Germline loops: CDR1 MNHEY, CDR2 SVGAGI.

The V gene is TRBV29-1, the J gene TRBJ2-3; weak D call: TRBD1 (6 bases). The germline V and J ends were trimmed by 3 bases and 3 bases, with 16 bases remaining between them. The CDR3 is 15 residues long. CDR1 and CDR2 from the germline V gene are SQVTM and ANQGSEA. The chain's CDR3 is CSVEIRGGRTDTQYF. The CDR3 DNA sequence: TGCAGCGTTGAGATCCGAGGGGGTAGAACAGATACGCAGTATTTT.

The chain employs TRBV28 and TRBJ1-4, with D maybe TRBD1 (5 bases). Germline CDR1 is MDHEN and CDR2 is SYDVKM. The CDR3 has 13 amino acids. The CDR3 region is CATTLSRVEKLFF. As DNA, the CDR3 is TGTGCTACAACCCTCTCCAGGGTGGAAAAACTGTTTTTT.

CDR3 sequence (DNA): TGTGCCAGCAGCCCGCGGACAGGGGAGCACTATGGCTACACCTTC. Protein sequence: CASSPRTGEHYGYTF. This chain joins TRBV9 and TRBJ1-2, with 9 bases lining up with TRBD1. CDR1 and CDR2 from the germline V gene are SGDLS and YYNGEE. V lost 4 bases to trimming and J lost 3 bases; unmatched junction nucleotides: 7. The CDR3 runs 15 residues.